This TCR beta chain emerged from a study of beta chain features in type 1 diabetes. The sequenced template was cDNA made from the entire isolated RNA. TCRdb keeps only in-frame clones here, not all; method: immunoSEQ multiplex PCR. This table has 150,000 to 190,000 clones, 8.1% appearing once. This clone was recorded many times. Its antigen is not identified. Germline assignment: CDR1 SEHNR and CDR2 FQNEAQ (reference sequence). The CDR3 covers 15 residues. Deletions cut 1 base from V and 6 bases from J, with 16 bases between. Study outcomes and limitations: Among patients, naive, central memory and Treg TCRB repertoires appeared more similar than among healthy donors. Moderate yet significant TCRB CDR3 shortening was seen in Type 1 diabetes patients in all four CD4+ subsets. In these data, an HLA type influence on TCRB rearrangement remained unresolved.

Sequencing input: central memory CD4+ T cells from blood. This rearrangement joins TRBV7-9 to TRBJ2-7, with D perhaps matching TRBD2 (5 bases). The clonotype was recovered from a young man in good health. Here the CDR3 reads CASSLDYFGLLEQYF. CDR3 sequence (DNA): TGTGCCAGCAGCTTAGATTATTTCGGACTCCTCGAGCAGTACTTC.